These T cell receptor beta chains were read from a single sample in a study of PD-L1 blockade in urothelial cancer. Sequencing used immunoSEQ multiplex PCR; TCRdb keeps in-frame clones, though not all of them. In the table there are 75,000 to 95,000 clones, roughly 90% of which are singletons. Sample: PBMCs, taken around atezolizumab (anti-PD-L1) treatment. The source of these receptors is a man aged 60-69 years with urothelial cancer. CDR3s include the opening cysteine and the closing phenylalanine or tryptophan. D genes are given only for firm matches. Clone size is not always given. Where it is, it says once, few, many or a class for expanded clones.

CDR3: CAWSRRTSGSYNEQFF
DNA: TGTGCCTGGAGTAGACGGACTAGCGGCTCCTACAATGAGCAGTTCTTC
D: TRBD2
J: TRBJ2-1
size: once
V: TRBV30

CDR3: CASTLQGSNYGYTF
DNA: TGTGCCAGCACCTTACAGGGGTCTAACTATGGCTACACCTTC
D: TRBD1
J: TRBJ1-2
size: -
V: TRBV2

CDR3: CASETWDNTDTQYF
DNA: TGTGCCAGCGAAACATGGGACAACACAGATACGCAGTATTTT
D: -
J: TRBJ2-3
size: -
V: TRBV5-6

CDR3: CASSSTDTRNQPQHF
DNA: TGTGCCAGCAGCTCTACAGACACCCGCAATCAGCCCCAGCATTTT
D: -
J: TRBJ1-5
size: -
V: TRBV7-2

CDR3: CASSQGGPEGTQYF
DNA: TGCGCCAGCAGCCAAGGTGGGCCCGAAGGGACCCAGTACTTC
D: -
J: TRBJ2-5
size: -
V: TRBV4-3

CDR3: CASSLTAGPYTGELFF
DNA: TGTGCCAGCAGCTTAACCGCGGGCCCTTACACCGGGGAGCTGTTTTTT
D: -
J: TRBJ2-2
size: once
V: TRBV7-3

CDR3: CASQQEGGTDEQYF
DNA: TGCGCCAGTCAGCAAGAGGGAGGCACGGACGAGCAGTACTTC
D: -
J: TRBJ2-7
size: -
V: TRBV23-1

CDR3: CASSVPGTGGGTEAFF
DNA: TGTGCCAGCAGTGTGCCAGGGACAGGCGGAGGAACTGAAGCTTTCTTT
D: TRBD1
J: TRBJ1-1
size: -
V: TRBV5-4

CDR3: CASRGSGTSYGEQYF
DNA: TGTGCCAGCAGGGGGTCCGGGACTAGCTATGGGGAGCAGTACTTC
D: TRBD2
J: TRBJ2-7
size: -
V: TRBV2

CDR3: CSVELAGRHYEQYF
DNA: TGCAGCGTTGAACTAGCGGGGCGTCACTACGAGCAGTACTTC
D: TRBD2
J: TRBJ2-7
size: -
V: TRBV29-1

CDR3: CASSSQAGFNEKLFF
DNA: TGCGCCAGCAGCTCCCAGGCTGGCTTTAATGAAAAACTGTTTTTT
D: -
J: TRBJ1-4
size: -
V: TRBV5-1

CDR3: CASSLGGVNYGYTF
DNA: TGTGCCAGCAGCCTAGGGGGGGTTAACTATGGCTACACCTTC
D: -
J: TRBJ1-2
size: -
V: TRBV5-5

CDR3: CASSQGDRGHGYTF
DNA: TGCGCCAGCAGCCAAGGGGACAGGGGGCATGGCTACACCTTC
D: TRBD1
J: TRBJ1-2
size: once
V: TRBV4-3

CDR3: CASSQDPGHKNIQYF
DNA: TGTGCCAGCAGCCAAGATCCCGGTCACAAAAACATTCAGTACTTC
D: -
J: TRBJ2-4
size: -
V: TRBV4-2

CDR3: CASSYSRGQGNYGYTF
DNA: TGTGCCAGCAGTTACTCGAGGGGACAGGGTAACTATGGCTACACCTTC
D: TRBD1
J: TRBJ1-2
size: many
V: TRBV6-4

CDR3: CASSSGGYDEQYF
DNA: TGTGCCAGCAGTTCCGGGGGGTACGACGAGCAGTACTTC
D: TRBD2
J: TRBJ2-7
size: once
V: TRBV28

CDR3: CASSLMGGATDTQYF
DNA: TGCGCCAGCAGCTTGATGGGGGGGGCAACAGATACGCAGTATTTT
D: -
J: TRBJ2-3
size: -
V: TRBV5-1

CDR3: CASSSGLAGDNEQFF
DNA: TGTGCCAGCAGCTCTGGACTAGCGGGAGACAATGAGCAGTTCTTC
D: TRBD2
J: TRBJ2-1
size: -
V: TRBV7-2

CDR3: CASSEARTSGSDTQYF
DNA: TGTGCCAGCAGTGAGGCTAGGACTAGCGGGAGTGATACGCAGTATTTT
D: TRBD2
J: TRBJ2-3
size: -
V: TRBV6-1

CDR3: CASSEISGFQETQYF
DNA: TGTGCCAGCAGTGAGATTTCCGGGTTCCAAGAGACCCAGTACTTC
D: -
J: TRBJ2-5
size: -
V: TRBV25-1

CDR3: CASSELAGGPTDTQYF
DNA: TGCGCCAGCAGTGAACTAGCGGGAGGGCCTACAGATACGCAGTATTTT
D: TRBD2
J: TRBJ2-3
size: -
V: TRBV10-1

CDR3: CAWNRVLGELFF
DNA: TGTGCCTGGAATCGAGTTCTCGGGGAGCTGTTTTTT
D: -
J: TRBJ2-2
size: -
V: TRBV30

CDR3: CASSLSLTVNQPQHF
DNA: TGTGCCAGCAGTTTAAGCCTGACAGTGAATCAGCCCCAGCATTTT
D: -
J: TRBJ1-5
size: few
V: TRBV28

CDR3: CASSQDPRTYEQYF
DNA: TGCGCCAGCAGCCAAGATCCCAGGACCTACGAGCAGTACTTC
D: -
J: TRBJ2-7
size: -
V: TRBV4-1

CDR3: CASSSVLRDEQFF
DNA: TGTGCCAGCAGCTCGGTCCTGCGGGATGAGCAGTTCTTC
D: -
J: TRBJ2-1
size: once
V: TRBV7-2

CDR3: CASSSGDLSYNSPLHF
DNA: TGCGCCAGCAGCTCGGGGGACCTCTCCTATAATTCACCCCTCCACTTT
D: -
J: TRBJ1-6
size: -
V: TRBV10-2

CDR3: CASSASGKNIQYF
DNA: TGTGCCAGCAGCGCCTCCGGGAAAAACATTCAGTACTTC
D: -
J: TRBJ2-4
size: few
V: TRBV7-2

CDR3: CASSYNGYTEAFF
DNA: TGTGCCAGCAGTTACAACGGGTACACTGAAGCTTTCTTT
D: -
J: TRBJ1-1
size: -
V: TRBV6-5

CDR3: CASSLLIGYEQFF
DNA: TGTGCCAGCAGCTTACTGATTGGCTATGAGCAGTTCTTC
D: -
J: TRBJ2-1
size: -
V: TRBV7-9

CDR3: CAWSQLKAEAFF
DNA: TGTGCCTGGAGCCAACTAAAAGCTGAAGCTTTCTTT
D: -
J: TRBJ1-1
size: -
V: TRBV30

CDR3: CAWSVTGVIADTQYF
DNA: TGTGCCTGGAGTGTAACAGGGGTTATAGCAGATACGCAGTATTTT
D: TRBD1
J: TRBJ2-3
size: -
V: TRBV30

CDR3: CASSLQGGFSGNTIYF
DNA: TGTGCCAGCAGCCTTCAGGGGGGATTCTCTGGAAACACCATATATTTT
D: TRBD1
J: TRBJ1-3
size: few
V: TRBV7-6

CDR3: CASSLGRGGYTEAFF
DNA: TGTGCCAGCAGCTTGGGTAGAGGGGGCTACACTGAAGCTTTCTTT
D: TRBD1
J: TRBJ1-1
size: once
V: TRBV5-4

CDR3: CASSLAGGGSGDTQYF
DNA: TGCGCCAGCAGCTTGGCCGGGGGCGGGAGCGGGGATACGCAGTATTTT
D: -
J: TRBJ2-3
size: -
V: TRBV5-1

CDR3: CASSLGTGAGREKLFF
DNA: TGTGCCAGCAGTTTAGGAACCGGCGCCGGGAGAGAAAAACTGTTTTTT
D: -
J: TRBJ1-4
size: -
V: TRBV28

CDR3: CASSLLAGGMGGELFF
DNA: TGCGCCAGCAGCTTATTAGCGGGAGGGATGGGCGGGGAGCTGTTTTTT
D: TRBD2
J: TRBJ2-2
size: -
V: TRBV4-1

CDR3: CASSLSANGQDYYEQYF
DNA: TGTGCCAGCAGCTTATCGGCGAACGGACAGGATTACTACGAGCAGTACTTC
D: TRBD1
J: TRBJ2-7
size: -
V: TRBV7-2

CDR3: CASTQRGGRSDTQYF
DNA: TGTGCCAGCACTCAGCGGGGGGGCCGGTCAGATACGCAGTATTTT
D: TRBD2
J: TRBJ2-3
size: -
V: TRBV6-5

CDR3: CASSLDLAGVSEQFF
DNA: TGTGCCAGCAGCTTGGATCTAGCGGGAGTCAGTGAGCAGTTCTTC
D: TRBD2
J: TRBJ2-1
size: once
V: TRBV5-5

CDR3: CASSQDSWSGEQFF
DNA: TGCGCCAGCAGCCAAGATTCATGGAGCGGTGAGCAGTTCTTC
D: -
J: TRBJ2-1
size: -
V: TRBV4-3

CDR3: CAWRLAGSYEQYF
DNA: TGTGCCTGGAGGCTAGCGGGCTCCTACGAGCAGTACTTC
D: TRBD2
J: TRBJ2-7
size: -
V: TRBV30

CDR3: CASSQGTSGSVYEQYF
DNA: TGCGCCAGCAGCCAAGGGACTAGCGGGAGTGTTTACGAGCAGTACTTC
D: TRBD2
J: TRBJ2-7
size: -
V: TRBV4-3

CDR3: CASSLKLAGADTQYF
DNA: TGCGCCAGCAGCTTGAAGCTAGCGGGAGCAGATACGCAGTATTTT
D: TRBD2
J: TRBJ2-3
size: -
V: TRBV5-1

CDR3: CATSNFVTGQTNYGYTF
DNA: TGTGCCACCAGCAATTTTGTCACCGGACAGACAAACTATGGCTACACCTTC
D: -
J: TRBJ1-2
size: -
V: TRBV15

CDR3: CASTRGTDTQYF
DNA: TGTGCCAGCACCAGGGGCACAGATACGCAGTATTTT
D: -
J: TRBJ2-3
size: -
V: TRBV9

CDR3: CSVEGGRGQPQHF
DNA: TGCAGCGTTGAAGGGGGCAGGGGACAGCCCCAGCATTTT
D: -
J: TRBJ1-5
size: -
V: TRBV29-1

CDR3: CASSLGRGFFYEQYF
DNA: TGTGCCAGCAGTTTGGGCAGGGGGTTCTTCTACGAGCAGTACTTC
D: TRBD1
J: TRBJ2-7
size: -
V: TRBV28

CDR3: CAWSVGPGQGGNTF
DNA: TGTGCCTGGAGTGTAGGCCCGGGACAGGGGGGGAATACCTTC
D: TRBD1
J: TRBJ1-2
size: once
V: TRBV30

CDR3: CASSLANWQETQYF
DNA: TGTGCCAGCAGCTTAGCGAACTGGCAAGAGACCCAGTACTTC
D: -
J: TRBJ2-5
size: -
V: TRBV7-2

CDR3: CASSVGGSGNTIYF
DNA: TGTGCCAGCAGTGTAGGAGGTTCAGGAAACACCATATATTTT
D: -
J: TRBJ1-3
size: -
V: TRBV2

CDR3: CASSPGGAYGYTF
DNA: TGTGCCAGCAGCCCAGGGGGCGCCTATGGCTACACCTTC
D: TRBD1
J: TRBJ1-2
size: -
V: TRBV28

CDR3: CASTLYYGYGYTF
DNA: TGTGCCAGCACACTCTATTATGGCTATGGCTACACCTTC
D: -
J: TRBJ1-2
size: -
V: TRBV2

CDR3: CASSQEGGGSETQYF
DNA: TGCGCCAGCAGCCAAGAGGGTGGAGGAAGCGAGACCCAGTACTTC
D: -
J: TRBJ2-5
size: -
V: TRBV4-3

CDR3: CASSLGRGFAYEQYF
DNA: TGTGCCAGCAGCTTGGGGCGGGGGTTCGCCTACGAGCAGTACTTC
D: TRBD2
J: TRBJ2-7
size: -
V: TRBV5-4

CDR3: CAWSVSPYEQYF
DNA: TGTGCCTGGAGTGTAAGCCCCTACGAGCAGTACTTC
D: -
J: TRBJ2-7
size: -
V: TRBV30

CDR3: CASSRTLAGRSSTDTQYF
DNA: TGTGCCAGCTCACGAACCCTAGCGGGACGATCTAGCACAGATACGCAGTATTTT
D: TRBD2
J: TRBJ2-3
size: -
V: TRBV18

CDR3: CASTSGGGSYEQYF
DNA: TGTGCCAGCACGAGCGGCGGGGGATCCTACGAGCAGTACTTC
D: TRBD2
J: TRBJ2-7
size: few
V: TRBV6-1

CDR3: CASSQGRTGIPYEQYF
DNA: TGCGCCAGCAGCCAAGGGAGGACAGGGATACCCTACGAGCAGTACTTC
D: TRBD1
J: TRBJ2-7
size: once
V: TRBV4-3

CDR3: CASFPGVGYEQYF
DNA: TGTGCCAGCTTTCCCGGGGTCGGCTACGAGCAGTACTTC
D: -
J: TRBJ2-7
size: -
V: TRBV6-6

CDR3: CASSDNSGNTIYF
DNA: TGTGCCAGTAGCGACAACTCTGGAAACACCATATATTTT
D: -
J: TRBJ1-3
size: -
V: TRBV19